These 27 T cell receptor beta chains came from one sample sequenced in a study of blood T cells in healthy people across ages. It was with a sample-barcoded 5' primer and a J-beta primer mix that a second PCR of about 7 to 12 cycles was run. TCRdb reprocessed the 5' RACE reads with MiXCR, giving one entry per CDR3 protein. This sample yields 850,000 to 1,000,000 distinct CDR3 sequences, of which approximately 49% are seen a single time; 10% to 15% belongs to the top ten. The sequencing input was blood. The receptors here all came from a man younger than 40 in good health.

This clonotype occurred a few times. The CDR3 region is CASKVAGTSYNEQFF. The CDR3 DNA reads TGTGCCAGCAAAGTGGCGGGAACATCCTACAATGAGCAGTTCTTC. V gene TRBV2 combines with J gene TRBJ2-1; tentative D call: TRBD2 (6 bases). The CDR3 covers 15 residues. Per germline, CDR1 SNHLY and CDR2 FYNNEI. The V and J ends lost 7 bases and 1 base respectively, with 14 bases between them.

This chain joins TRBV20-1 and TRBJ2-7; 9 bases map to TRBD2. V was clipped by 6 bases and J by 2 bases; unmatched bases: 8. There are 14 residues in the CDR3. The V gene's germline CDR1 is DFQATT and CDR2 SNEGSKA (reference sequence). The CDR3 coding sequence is TGCAGTGCAAAACTAGCGGGTAGCACCTACGAGCAGTACTTC. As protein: CSAKLAGSTYEQYF.

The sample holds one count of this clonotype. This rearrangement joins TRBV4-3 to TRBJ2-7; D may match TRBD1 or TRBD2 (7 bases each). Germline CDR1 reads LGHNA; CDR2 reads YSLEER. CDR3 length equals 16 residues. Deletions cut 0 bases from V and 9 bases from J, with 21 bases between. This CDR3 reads CASSQDWGGGLDGQYF. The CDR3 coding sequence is TGCGCCAGCAGCCAAGATTGGGGAGGGGGCCTGGACGGGCAGTACTTC.

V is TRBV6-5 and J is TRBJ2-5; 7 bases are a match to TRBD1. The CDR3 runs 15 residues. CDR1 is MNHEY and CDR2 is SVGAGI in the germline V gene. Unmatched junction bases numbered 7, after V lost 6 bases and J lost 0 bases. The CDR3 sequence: CASRPYGQDQETQYF. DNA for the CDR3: TGTGCCAGCAGACCCTACGGACAGGACCAAGAGACCCAGTACTTC.

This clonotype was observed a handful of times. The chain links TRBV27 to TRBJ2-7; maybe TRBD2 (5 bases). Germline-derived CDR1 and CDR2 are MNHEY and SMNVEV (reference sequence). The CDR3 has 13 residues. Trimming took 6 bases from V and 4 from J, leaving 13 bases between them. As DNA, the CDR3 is TGTGCCAGCAGGGGGAGAGCGGATTACGAGCAGTACTTC. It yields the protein CASRGRADYEQYF.

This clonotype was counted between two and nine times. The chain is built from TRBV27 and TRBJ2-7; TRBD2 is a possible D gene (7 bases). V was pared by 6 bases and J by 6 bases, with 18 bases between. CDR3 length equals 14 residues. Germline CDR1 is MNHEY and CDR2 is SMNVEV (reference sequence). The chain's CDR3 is CASRGGAYFSEQYF. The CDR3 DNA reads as TGTGCCAGCAGAGGGGGGGCGTATTTTTCCGAGCAGTACTTC.

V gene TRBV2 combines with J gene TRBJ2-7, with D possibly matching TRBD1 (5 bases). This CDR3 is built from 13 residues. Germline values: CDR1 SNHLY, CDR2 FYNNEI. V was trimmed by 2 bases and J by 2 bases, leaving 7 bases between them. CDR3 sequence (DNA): TGTGCCAGCAGTGAAAGACAGCCCTACGAGCAGTACTTC. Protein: CASSERQPYEQYF.

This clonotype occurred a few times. The CDR3 DNA reads TGTGCCAGCAGGAGGACAGGGTATGGGGACATTCAGTACTTC. Translated: CASRRTGYGDIQYF. V is TRBV13 and J is TRBJ2-4; 8 positions match TRBD1. Germline V lookup: CDR1 PRHDT, CDR2 FYEKMQ (reference sequence). This CDR3 comprises 14 residues. The J segment lost 8 bases and the V segment lost 6 bases, leaving 9 bases of the junction unmatched.

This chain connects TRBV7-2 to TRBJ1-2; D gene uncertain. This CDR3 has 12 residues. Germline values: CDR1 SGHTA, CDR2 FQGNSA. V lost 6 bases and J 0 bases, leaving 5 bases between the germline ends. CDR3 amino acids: CASRRSNYGYTF. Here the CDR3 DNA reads TGTGCCAGCAGACGGTCTAACTATGGCTACACCTTC.

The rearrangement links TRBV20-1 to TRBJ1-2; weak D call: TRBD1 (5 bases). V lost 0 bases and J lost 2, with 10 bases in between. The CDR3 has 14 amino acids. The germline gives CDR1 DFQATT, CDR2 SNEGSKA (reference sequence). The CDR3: CSARDNRKNYGYTF. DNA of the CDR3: TGCAGTGCTAGAGATAACAGGAAGAACTATGGCTACACCTTC.

The CDR3, as DNA: TGTGCCAGCAGCCAAGGCCGGGACAGGGCGAATGAAAAACTGTTTTTT. Protein product: CASSQGRDRANEKLFF. The gene calls are TRBV3-1 and TRBJ1-4, with 9 bases lining up with TRBD1. Germline V gives CDR1 LGHDT, CDR2 YNNKEL (reference sequence). This CDR3 comprises 16 residues. With V trimmed by 1 base and J by 5 bases, 5 bases remained unmatched. Variable domain in full (rest from reference TRBV3-1 and TRBJ1-4): DTAVSQTPKYLVTQMGNDKSIKCEQNLGHDTMYWYKQDSKKFLKIMFSYNNKELIINETVPNRFSPKSPDKAHLNLHINSLELGDSAVYFCASSQGRDRANEKLFFGSGTQLSVL.

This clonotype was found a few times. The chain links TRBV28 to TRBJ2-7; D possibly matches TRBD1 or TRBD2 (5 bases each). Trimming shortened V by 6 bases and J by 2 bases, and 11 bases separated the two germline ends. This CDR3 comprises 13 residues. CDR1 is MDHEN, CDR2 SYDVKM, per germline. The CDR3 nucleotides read TGTGCCAGCAGCTCGGGACCAACCTACGAGCAGTACTTC. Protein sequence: CASSSGPTYEQYF.

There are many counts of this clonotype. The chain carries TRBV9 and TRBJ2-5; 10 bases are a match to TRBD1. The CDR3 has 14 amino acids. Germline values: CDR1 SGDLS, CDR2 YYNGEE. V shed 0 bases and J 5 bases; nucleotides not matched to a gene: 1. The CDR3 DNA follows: TGTGCCAGCAGCGTAGAGGGACAGGGGGAGACCCAGTACTTC. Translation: CASSVEGQGETQYF.

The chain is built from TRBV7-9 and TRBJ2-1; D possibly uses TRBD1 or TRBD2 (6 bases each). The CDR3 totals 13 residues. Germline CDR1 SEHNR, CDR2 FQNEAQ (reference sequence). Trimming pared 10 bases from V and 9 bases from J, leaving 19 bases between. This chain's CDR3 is CAIKGGNNGEQFF. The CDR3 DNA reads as TGTGCCATAAAGGGGGGCAATAACGGTGAGCAGTTCTTC.

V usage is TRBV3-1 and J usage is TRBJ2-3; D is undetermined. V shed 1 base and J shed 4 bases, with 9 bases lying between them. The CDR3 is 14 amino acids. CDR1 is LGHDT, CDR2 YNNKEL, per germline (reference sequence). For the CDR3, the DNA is TGTGCCAGCAGCCAAGGAGCCCCACCAGATACGCAGTATTTT. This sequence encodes CASSQGAPPDTQYF.

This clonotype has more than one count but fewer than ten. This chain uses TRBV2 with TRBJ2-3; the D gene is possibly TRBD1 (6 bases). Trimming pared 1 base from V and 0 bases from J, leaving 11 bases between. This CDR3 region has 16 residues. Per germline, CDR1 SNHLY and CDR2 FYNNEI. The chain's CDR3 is CASSEGRTASTDTQYF. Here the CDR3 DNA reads TGTGCCAGCAGTGAAGGGAGGACAGCTAGCACAGATACGCAGTATTTT.

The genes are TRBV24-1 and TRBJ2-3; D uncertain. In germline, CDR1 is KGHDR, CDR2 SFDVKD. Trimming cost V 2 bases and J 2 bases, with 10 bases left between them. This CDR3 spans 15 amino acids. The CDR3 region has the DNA TGTGCCACCAGTGATTGGAGACAAGACACAGATACGCAGTATTTT. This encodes CATSDWRQDTDTQYF.

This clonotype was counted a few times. CDR3 residues: CASSVEPGTGADTQYF. As DNA, the CDR3 is TGTGCCAGCAGCGTAGAACCCGGGACAGGGGCAGATACGCAGTATTTT. The V gene is TRBV9, the J gene TRBJ2-3, with 10 bases that match TRBD1. With 0 bases clipped from V and 4 bases from J, the junction kept 5 bases outside the gene matches. Germline CDR1 and CDR2: SGDLS and YYNGEE. This CDR3 region has 16 residues. The entire variable domain, with the rest obtained from reference TRBV9 and TRBJ2-3, is as follows: DSGVTQTPKHLITATGQRVTLRCSPRSGDLSVYWYQQSLDQGLQFLIQYYNGEERAKGNILERFSAQQFPDLHSELNLSSLELGDSALYFCASSVEPGTGADTQYFGPGTRLTVL.

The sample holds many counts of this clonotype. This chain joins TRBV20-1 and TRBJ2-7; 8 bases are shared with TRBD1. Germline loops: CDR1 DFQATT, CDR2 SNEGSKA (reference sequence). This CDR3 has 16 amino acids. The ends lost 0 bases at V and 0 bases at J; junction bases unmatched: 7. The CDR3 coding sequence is TGCAGTGCTAGAGACTCAACAGGGGGGTTCTCCTACGAGCAGTACTTC. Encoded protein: CSARDSTGGFSYEQYF.

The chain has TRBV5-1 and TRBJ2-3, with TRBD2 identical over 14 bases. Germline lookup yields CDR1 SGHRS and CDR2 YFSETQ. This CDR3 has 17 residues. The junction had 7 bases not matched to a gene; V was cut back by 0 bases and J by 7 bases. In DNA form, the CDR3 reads TGCGCCAGCAGCTTGGAGGGGACTAGCGGGGGTGCAAATACGCAGTATTTT. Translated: CASSLEGTSGGANTQYF.

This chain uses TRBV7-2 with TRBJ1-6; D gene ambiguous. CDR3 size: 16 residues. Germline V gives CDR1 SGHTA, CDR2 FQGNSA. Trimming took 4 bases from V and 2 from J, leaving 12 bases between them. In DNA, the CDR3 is TGTGCCAGCAGCTCTCGAGAGGTGACCTATAATTCACCCCTCCACTTT. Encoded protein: CASSSREVTYNSPLHF.

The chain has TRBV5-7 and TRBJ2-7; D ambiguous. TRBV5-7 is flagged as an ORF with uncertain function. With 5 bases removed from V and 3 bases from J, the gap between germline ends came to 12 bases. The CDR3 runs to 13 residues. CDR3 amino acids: CASRGSSCYEQYF. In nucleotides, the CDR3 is TGTGCCAGCAGGGGATCGAGCTGCTACGAGCAGTACTTC.

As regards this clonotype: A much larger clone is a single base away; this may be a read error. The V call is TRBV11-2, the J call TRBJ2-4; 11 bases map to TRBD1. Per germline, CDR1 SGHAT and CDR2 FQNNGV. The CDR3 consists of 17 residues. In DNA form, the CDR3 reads TGTGTCAGCGGACCGGGACAGGGGGTGGAGGCCAAAAACATTCAGTACTTC. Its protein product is CVSGPGQGVEAKNIQYF. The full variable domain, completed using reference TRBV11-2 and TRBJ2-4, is EAGVAQSPRYKIIEKRQSVAFWCNPISGHATLYWYQQILGQGPKLLIQFQNNGVVDDSQLPKDRFSAERLKGVDSTLKIQPAKLEDSAVYLCVSGPGQGVEAKNIQYFGAGTRLSVL.

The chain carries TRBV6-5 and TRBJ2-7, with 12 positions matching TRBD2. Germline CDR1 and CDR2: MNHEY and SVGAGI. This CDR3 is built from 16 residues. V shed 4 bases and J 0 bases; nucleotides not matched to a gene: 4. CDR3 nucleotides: TGTGCCAGCAGTTCATGGACTAGCGGGGCCTCCTACGAGCAGTACTTC. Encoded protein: CASSSWTSGASYEQYF.

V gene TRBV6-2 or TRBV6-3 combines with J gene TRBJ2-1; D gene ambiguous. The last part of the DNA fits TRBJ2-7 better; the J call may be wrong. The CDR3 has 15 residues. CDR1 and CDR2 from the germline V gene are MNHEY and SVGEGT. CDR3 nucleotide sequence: TGTGCCAGCAGTCTCCGGCCGAGCTCCTACAATGAGCAGTACTTC. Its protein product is CASSLRPSSYNEQYF.

CDR3: CSASGQGYGYTF. In nucleotides, the CDR3 is TGCAGTGCTTCGGGACAGGGCTATGGCTACACCTTC. The rearrangement uses TRBV20-1 and TRBJ1-2; TRBD1 matches at 9 bases. CDR3 length: 12 amino acids. V was clipped by 5 bases and J by 4 bases; unmatched bases: 2. Germline V gene sequence: CDR1 DFQATT, CDR2 SNEGSKA (reference sequence).

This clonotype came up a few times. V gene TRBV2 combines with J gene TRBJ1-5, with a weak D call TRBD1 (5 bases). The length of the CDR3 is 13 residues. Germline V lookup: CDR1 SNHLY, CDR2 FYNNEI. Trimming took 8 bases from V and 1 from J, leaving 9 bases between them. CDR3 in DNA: TGTGCCAGCCACCGGGACAGCAATCAGCCCCAGCATTTT. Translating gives CASHRDSNQPQHF.